The 32 T cell receptor beta chains listed next were all sequenced from one sample in a study of shared clonotypes between healthy human individuals (dated by TCRdb to the early 2020s). Libraries were prepared through the immunoSEQ multiplex PCR assay. Here the immuneACCESS table is served through TCRdb, limited to in-frame sequences with V and J called. Missing clones are a known gap in these copies; in checked studies unresolved V genes cover under half, and the rest lacks a known reason. Recorded for this sample are 850,000 to 1,100,000 clones; roughly 77% of them occurred a single time. Together, the top ten hold 0.89% of the sample. Input material: memory CD4+ T cells from PBMCs. The meaning of the sample's cell subset or site label: CD45RA-negative fraction. The receptors were gathered from a man aged 18 to 30 in good health. Some clones in this sample may be carry-over from other donors' samples.

The chain recombines TRBV5-1 with TRBJ2-7; maybe TRBD1 (5 bases). Trimming took 1 base from V and 2 from J, leaving 10 bases between them. The CDR3 length is 14 residues. The germline CDR1 and CDR2 sequences are SGHRS and YFSETQ. CDR3 coding DNA: TGCGCCAGCAGCTTGAGTATGACAGCCTACGAGCAGTACTTC. Its translation is CASSLSMTAYEQYF.

V is TRBV30 and J is TRBJ2-3; TRBD2 aligns across 9 bases. The CDR3 runs to 15 residues. Germline CDR1 reads GTSNPN; CDR2 reads SVGIG (reference sequence). With V trimmed by 4 bases and J by 5 bases, 10 bases remained unmatched. The DNA of the CDR3 is TGTGCCTGGACCCGCGGGAGGGCCTTGGGAGATACGCAGTATTTT. Translating it yields CAWTRGRALGDTQYF.

The chain links TRBV11-3 to TRBJ2-2, with TRBD1 identical over 10 bases. CDR1 is SGHNT, CDR2 YENEEA, per germline. V lost 8 bases to trimming and J lost 3 bases; unmatched junction nucleotides: 9. The CDR3 has 16 amino acids. CDR3 region: CASGPSGTGDTGELFF. The CDR3 DNA reads as TGTGCCAGCGGACCGTCGGGGACAGGGGACACCGGGGAGCTGTTTTTT.

The rearrangement links TRBV11-2 to TRBJ2-3; 8 positions match TRBD2. This CDR3 has 17 residues. Losses at the gene ends were 5 bases for V and 2 bases for J; bases not matched to a gene: 12. Germline CDR1 SGHAT, CDR2 FQNNGV. CDR3 in DNA: TGTGCCAGCAGCCCCGGACTAGCCCTACCTCACACAGATACGCAGTATTTT. Residues: CASSPGLALPHTDTQYF.

This clone was recorded only once. In DNA, the CDR3 is TGTGCCAGTAGTACTGAGTGGGGGCTAAACACCATATATTTT. It translates to CASSTEWGLNTIYF. V is TRBV19 and J is TRBJ1-3; D might be TRBD1 (6 bases). V lost 4 bases to trimming and J lost 6 bases, with 13 bases between them. CDR3 length: 14 amino acids. Germline V gene data show CDR1 as LNHDA and CDR2 as SQIVND (reference sequence).

The chain is built from TRBV27 and TRBJ2-1, with D tentatively TRBD1 (5 bases). From germline, CDR1 is MNHEY and CDR2 SMNVEV (reference sequence). V was trimmed by 5 bases and J by 1 base, leaving 15 bases between them. This CDR3 spans 16 amino acids. The chain's CDR3 is CASSGALGGSYNEQFF. CDR3 DNA sequence: TGTGCCAGCAGTGGGGCCTTGGGTGGTTCCTACAATGAGCAGTTCTTC.

In its sample, this clone was seen once. Other nucleotide sequences from this sample produce the same CDR3. The chain recombines TRBV7-3 with TRBJ2-1; TRBD2 might be the D (6 bases). The germline gives CDR1 SGHTA, CDR2 FQGTGA. Trimming took 1 base from V and 2 from J, leaving 9 bases between them. CDR3 length: 15 residues. This CDR3 reads CASSLRREPYNEQFF. Written as DNA, the CDR3 is TGTGCCAGCAGCTTAAGACGGGAGCCCTACAATGAGCAGTTCTTC.

This clone was detected ten times or more. The V gene is TRBV12-5, the J gene TRBJ1-1; D perhaps matches TRBD1 (5 bases). Germline loops: CDR1 LGHNT, CDR2 FRNRAP. This CDR3 region has 12 residues. Trimming took off 6 bases at V and 6 bases at J, with 11 bases between the two ends. The CDR3 DNA sequence: TGTGCTAGTGGCTACGACAGATCTGAAGCTTTCTTT. This encodes CASGYDRSEAFF.

The V gene is TRBV28, the J gene TRBJ2-1; 8 nucleotides match TRBD2. Germline V CDR1 and CDR2: MDHEN, SYDVKM. With 5 bases clipped from V and 6 bases from J, the junction kept 12 bases outside the gene matches. CDR3 length equals 16 residues. This CDR3 reads CASSPAGRLASNEQFF. The CDR3 bases are TGTGCCAGCAGTCCGGCCGGTAGACTAGCGTCCAATGAGCAGTTCTTC.

The chain combines TRBV6-1 with TRBJ2-2; 10 bases are a match to TRBD2. The V gene end was trimmed by 9 bases and the J gene end by 4 bases; junction bases not matched to a gene: 5. In germline, CDR1 is MNHNS, CDR2 SASEGT. This CDR3 comprises 14 residues. CDR3 residues: CASTGTSVTGELFF. In nucleotides, the CDR3 is TGTGCCAGTACCGGGACTAGCGTCACCGGGGAGCTGTTTTTT.

The gene calls are TRBV7-3 and TRBJ2-5, with 8 nucleotides matching TRBD2. The CDR3 runs 14 residues. The trim removed 4 bases at V and 7 bases at J, leaving 8 bases unmatched. Germline V gives CDR1 SGHTA, CDR2 FQGTGA. The CDR3 bases are TGTGCCAGCAGCTCCCTCGGGGGGGACGTGACCCAGTACTTC. This encodes CASSSLGGDVTQYF.

The V call is TRBV28, the J call TRBJ2-2; D may match TRBD1 or TRBD2 (6 bases each). The length of the CDR3 is 14 residues. Trimming removed 3 bases from V and 9 bases from J, with 14 bases in between. Per the germline V gene, CDR1 is MDHEN and CDR2 is SYDVKM. The CDR3 coding sequence is TGTGCCAGCAGTTTGTTAACAGGGAGGCGGGAGCTGTTTTTT. It yields the protein CASSLLTGRRELFF.

This chain links TRBV18 with TRBJ2-5; D may be TRBD2 (5 bases). Trimming shortened V by 1 base and J by 3 bases, and 9 bases separated the two germline ends. Germline CDR1 is KGHSH and CDR2 is LQKENI. The length of the CDR3 is 14 residues. CDR3 residues: CASSPRDSEETQYF. The CDR3 nucleotides read TGTGCCAGCTCACCACGTGATAGCGAAGAGACCCAGTACTTC. Variable domain in full (rest from reference TRBV18 and TRBJ2-5): NAGVMQNPRHLVRRRGQEARLRCSPMKGHSHVYWYRQLPEEGLKFMVYLQKENIIDESGMPKERFSAEFPKEGPSILRIQQVVRGDSAAYFCASSPRDSEETQYFGPGTRLLVL.

The chain has TRBV2 and TRBJ2-1, with 13 bases lining up with TRBD2. Trimming removed 5 bases from V and 11 bases from J; junction bases left unmatched: 9. The CDR3 is 15 amino acids. From germline, CDR1 is SNHLY and CDR2 FYNNEI. CDR3: CASSPQGTSGTQQFF. CDR3 DNA sequence: TGTGCCAGCAGTCCCCAAGGGACTAGCGGGACTCAGCAGTTCTTC.

This rearrangement joins TRBV4-1 to TRBJ2-1; TRBD2 aligns across 11 bases. The CDR3 length is 16 residues. V lost 1 base to trimming and J lost 2 bases; unmatched junction nucleotides: 1. Germline assignment: CDR1 MGHRA and CDR2 YSYEKL. DNA of the CDR3: TGCGCCAGCAGCCAAGGACTAGCGGGAACCTACAATGAGCAGTTCTTC. Encoded protein: CASSQGLAGTYNEQFF.

The chain has TRBV19 and TRBJ1-1, with TRBD1 matching over 11 bases. The CDR3 totals 16 residues. Germline assignment: CDR1 LNHDA and CDR2 SQIVND (reference sequence). The trim removed 4 bases at V and 1 base at J, leaving 5 bases unmatched. DNA of the CDR3: TGTGCCAGTAGTACCCGAGGACAGGGGGCGAACACTGAAGCTTTCTTT. It translates to CASSTRGQGANTEAFF.

This clone appeared once. This chain connects TRBV11-3 to TRBJ2-1; possible D gene TRBD1, 5 bases. Germline CDR1 and CDR2: SGHNT and YENEEA. V dropped 1 base and J dropped 6 bases, with 13 bases sitting between them. The CDR3 length is 15 residues. The CDR3 bases are TGTGCCAGCAGCTTAGGACAGAGTAGGTCCAATGAGCAGTTCTTC. It is translated as CASSLGQSRSNEQFF.

This clone was seen a few times. This chain joins TRBV30 and TRBJ1-1; D is perhaps TRBD1 (5 bases). Germline V gene lookup returns CDR1 GTSNPN and CDR2 SVGIG (reference sequence). CDR3 length equals 15 residues. Trimming left V 4 bases short and J 4 bases short, with 19 bases between. The CDR3 loop is CAWNSRVGDPTEAFF. The CDR3 DNA is TGTGCCTGGAACTCCCGAGTGGGGGATCCCACTGAAGCTTTCTTT.

Of note for this clone: This sequence may be a read error, since a much larger clone differs from it by one base. Distinct nucleotide sequences in the sample also encode this CDR3. The V call is TRBV29-1, the J call TRBJ1-5; D is perhaps TRBD1 (5 bases). The V gene's germline CDR1 is SQVTM and CDR2 ANQGSEA. CDR3 length: 13 residues. V lost 6 bases and J 2 bases, leaving 11 bases between the germline ends. CDR3 protein: CSVTSGGNQPQHF. CDR3 DNA sequence: TGCAGCGTCACCTCGGGGGGCAATCAGCCCCAGCATTTT. The entire variable domain, with the rest obtained from reference TRBV29-1 and TRBJ1-5, is as follows: SAVISQKPSRDICQRGTSLTIQCQVDSQVTMMFWYRQQPGQSLTLIATANQGSEATYESGFVIDKFPISRPNLTFSTLTVSNMSPEDSSIYLCSVTSGGNQPQHFGDGTRLSIL.

V is TRBV28 and J is TRBJ1-2; D is unclear. Deletions cut 5 bases from V and 5 bases from J, with 15 bases between. Germline loops: CDR1 MDHEN, CDR2 SYDVKM. The CDR3 loop spans 14 amino acids. CDR3 protein: CASSPVLGGYGYTF. CDR3 in DNA: TGTGCCAGCAGTCCCGTGTTGGGAGGTTATGGCTACACCTTC.

This clone was counted only a few times. The J gene is TRBJ1-1, the V gene TRBV28; D call uncertain. The germline V and J ends were trimmed by 2 bases and 3 bases, with 13 bases remaining between them. Per the germline V gene, CDR1 is MDHEN and CDR2 is SYDVKM. The length of the CDR3 is 15 residues. The CDR3 here is CASSLITRLDTEAFF. In DNA form, the CDR3 reads TGTGCCAGCAGTTTAATAACGCGCCTCGACACTGAAGCTTTCTTT.

This clone turned up a few times. This chain uses TRBV5-1 with TRBJ2-7; tentatively, D is TRBD1 (6 bases). Per the germline V gene, CDR1 is SGHRS and CDR2 is YFSETQ. The CDR3 spans 15 residues. The ends were cut back, 5 bases at V and 1 base at J, with 16 bases in the middle. The DNA of the CDR3 is TGCGCCAGCAGAGATCTTGACAGGCCTTCCTACGAGCAGTACTTC. It yields the protein CASRDLDRPSYEQYF.

The V call is TRBV5-1, the J call TRBJ2-7, with TRBD2 matching 16 bases. Germline CDR1 reads SGHRS; CDR2 reads YFSETQ. The CDR3 spans 15 residues. J lost 4 bases, V lost 3 bases, and 1 base had no gene match. DNA of the CDR3: TGCGCCAGCAGCTCGGGACTAGCGGGAGGGTACGAGCAGTACTTC. Its protein product is CASSSGLAGGYEQYF.

The chain uses TRBV5-1 and TRBJ1-3; D ambiguous. This CDR3 spans 12 amino acids. From germline, CDR1 is SGHRS and CDR2 YFSETQ. V shed 4 bases and J shed 6 bases, with 8 bases lying between them. The chain's CDR3 is CASSANTNTIYF. In DNA, the CDR3 is TGCGCCAGCAGCGCAAACACAAACACCATATATTTT. The full variable domain, in which reference TRBV5-1 and TRBJ1-3 provide the parts outside the CDR3, is KAGVTQTPRYLIKTRGQQVTLSCSPISGHRSVSWYQQTPGQGLQFLFEYFSETQRNKGNFPGRFSGRQFSNSRSEMNVSTLELGDSALYLCASSANTNTIYFGEGSWLTVV.

V and J are TRBV5-4 and TRBJ1-2, with D unresolved. Between the trimmed V and J ends, which lost 0 bases and 8 bases, there was a span of 14 bases. The CDR3 is made up of 14 amino acids. Germline V gene lookup returns CDR1 SGHNT and CDR2 YYREEE (reference sequence). The CDR3, as DNA: TGTGCCAGCAGCTTGGCCATATCCGTGGGGGGCTACACCTTC. This encodes CASSLAISVGGYTF.

This clone has a handful of counts. This sequence joins TRBV2 and TRBJ1-3, with D unclear. Trimming cost V 2 bases and J 2 bases, with 10 bases left between them. The CDR3 spans 15 residues. Germline assignment: CDR1 SNHLY and CDR2 FYNNEI. Written as DNA, the CDR3 is TGTGCCAGCAGTGAACGGGAAATAACTGGAAACACCATATATTTT. Amino acid sequence: CASSEREITGNTIYF.

In regard to this clone: A much larger clone is a single base away; this may be a read error. At the DNA level, this CDR3 is encoded by other sequences in the same sample as well. V usage is TRBV30 and J usage is TRBJ2-6; the D is unclear. The germline gives CDR1 GTSNPN, CDR2 SVGIG (reference sequence). V was clipped by 2 bases and J by 4 bases, with 15 bases between them. This CDR3 contains 16 residues. CDR3 DNA: TGTGCCTGGAGTCGCATCGGGTCTGTCGGGGCCAACGTCCTGACTTTC. Translation: CAWSRIGSVGANVLTF.

The rearrangement links TRBV14 to TRBJ1-4; D uncertain. Germline-derived CDR1 and CDR2 are SGHDN and FVKESK. V shed 5 bases and J shed 1 base, with 11 bases lying between them. CDR3 length: 15 amino acids. The CDR3 sequence is CASSKGGRTNEKLFF. CDR3 in DNA: TGTGCCAGCAGCAAAGGAGGGCGAACTAATGAAAAACTGTTTTTT.

The J gene is TRBJ1-2, the V gene TRBV30; the D is unclear. Per the germline V gene, CDR1 is GTSNPN and CDR2 is SVGIG (reference sequence). The CDR3 is 11 residues long. V dropped 3 bases and J dropped 2 bases, with 4 bases sitting between them. The CDR3, as DNA: TGTGCCTGGAGGGAGAACTATGGCTACACCTTC. Its translation: CAWRENYGYTF.

To note about this clone: This specimen includes other DNA sequences encoding the same CDR3. The chain carries TRBV2 and TRBJ2-2; maybe TRBD2 (6 bases). Trimming left V 6 bases short and J 0 bases short, with 8 bases between. Per germline, CDR1 SNHLY and CDR2 FYNNEI. The CDR3 is 14 amino acids. CDR3 bases: TGTGCCAGCAGCGGGACTTCGAACACCGGGGAGCTGTTTTTT. This sequence encodes CASSGTSNTGELFF. The full variable domain, completed using reference TRBV2 and TRBJ2-2, is EPEVTQTPSHQVTQMGQEVILRCVPISNHLYFYWYRQILGQKVEFLVSFYNNEISEKSEIFDDQFSVERPDGSNFTLKIRSTKLEDSAMYFCASSGTSNTGELFFGEGSRLTVL.

The genes are TRBV7-6 and TRBJ2-5; 9 positions agree with TRBD1. Trimming cost V 5 bases and J 5 bases; bases outside gene matches: 9. Per germline, CDR1 SGHVS and CDR2 FNYEAQ. The CDR3 extends over 15 amino acids. The CDR3, as DNA: TGTGCCAGCAGCGCAGGGACAGGGATAAGGGAGACCCAGTACTTC. Translation: CASSAGTGIRETQYF.

The chain employs TRBV4-1 and TRBJ2-1; 8 bases match TRBD2. V was pared by 0 bases and J by 3 bases, with 10 bases of the junction left unmatched. The CDR3 consists of 18 residues. In germline, CDR1 is MGHRA, CDR2 YSYEKL. This CDR3 reads CASSQDSPTSGFYNEQFF. CDR3 DNA: TGCGCCAGCAGCCAAGATTCCCCCACTAGCGGATTCTACAATGAGCAGTTCTTC.